The present T cell receptor (beta chain) was sequenced within a study of PD-L1 blockade in urothelial cancer. Turning to the study itself: Each patient had 0 to 3 earlier chemotherapy regimens. Blood was evaluated 3 weeks (second dose) and 6 weeks after therapy began. Study results and caveats: Blood clones associated with the tumor expanded more at 3 weeks in durable-benefit patients.

CDR1 and CDR2 (germline): SGHNT, YENEEA. The length of the CDR3 is 15 residues. Trimming cost V 1 base and J 6 bases, with 12 bases left between them. Time point of the sample: peripheral blood 6 weeks after treatment start. Metastatic or locally advanced urothelial carcinoma was present in the patients. Turning to this clone: Its matching antigen is unknown.

Repertoires were generated with immunoSEQ multiplex PCR, while TCRdb's copy carries only in-frame clones and drops some. This table holds 100,000 to 150,000 clones, more than 75% found once. The TCR comes from a man aged 50-59 years with urothelial cancer. V usage is TRBV11-3 and J usage is TRBJ2-2; possible D gene TRBD2, 6 bases. The sample in question was PBMCs, obtained around atezolizumab (anti-PD-L1) treatment. The CDR3 region is CASSLAGVFPGELFF. CDR3 nucleotide sequence: TGTGCCAGCAGCTTAGCGGGAGTCTTCCCCGGGGAGCTGTTTTTT. Drawing the rest from reference TRBV11-3 and TRBJ2-2, the complete variable domain is EAGVVQSPRYKIIEKKQPVAFWCNPISGHNTLYWYLQNLGQGPELLIRYENEEAVDDSQLPKDRFSAERLKGVDSTLKIQPAELGDSAVYLCASSLAGVFPGELFFGEGSRLTVL.